This is a list of T cell receptor beta chains from one sample in a study of cytomegalovirus exposure and HLA in healthy donors. TCRdb's copy holds only in-frame clones and misses some; the assay was immunoSEQ multiplex PCR. In the table there are some 180,000 clones, 65% to 85% of which are singletons. Specimen: PBMCs. The receptors shown here come from a female donor in good health and CMV-seronegative. The CDR3 runs from the conserved cysteine through the conserved F or W. Fields, in order: clone size, J gene, V gene, D gene, CDR3 DNA, CDR3 protein. The D gene is left open where the match is weak. Only part of the rows carry a size: once, few, many, or a class if the clone is expanded.

once TRBJ1-5 TRBV27 - TGTGCCAGCAGTTTATTCCCCGGCGGACTAAGCAATCAGCCCCAGCATTTT CASSLFPGGLSNQPQHF
few TRBJ2-7 TRBV2 - TGTGCCGCCAGAGGGCAGGCCTTAGCTTACGAGCAGTACTTC CAARGQALAYEQYF
- TRBJ2-7 TRBV13 TRBD2 TGTGCCAGCAGCCCTCACCGACTAGCTGTCGAGCAGTACTTC CASSPHRLAVEQYF
- TRBJ2-1 TRBV5-4 - TGTGCCAGCAGCCCTTCACGACTTTCCGTAACGGATGAGCAGTTCTTC CASSPSRLSVTDEQFF
- TRBJ2-5 TRBV9 TRBD2 TGTGCCAGCAGCGTGGCTAGCGGGGAGACCCAGTACTTC CASSVASGETQYF
once TRBJ2-1 TRBV30 TRBD1 TGTGCCTGGAATAGAGGGACAGGGGAACCAGGGCAGTTCTTC CAWNRGTGEPGQFF
- TRBJ2-5 TRBV11-3 - TGTGCCAGCAGCCCCGGCGGGGTGGAGGCGACCCAGTACTTC CASSPGGVEATQYF
- TRBJ2-2 TRBV7-9 TRBD1 TGTGCCAGCAGCTTCAGGGGGAGGAACACCGGGGAGCTGTTTTTT CASSFRGRNTGELFF
- TRBJ2-5 TRBV5-6 TRBD1 TGTGCCAGCAGCAGACAGGGGGCGGGGGAGACCCAGTACTTC CASSRQGAGETQYF
- TRBJ2-7 TRBV6-5 - TGTGCCAGCAGTTACTCGGAGGGTCTACACTACGAGCAGTACTTC CASSYSEGLHYEQYF
few TRBJ1-5 TRBV7-9 - TGTGCCAGCAGCCAAACAGGACAGAACCCCCAGCATTTT CASSQTGQNPQHF
- TRBJ2-1 TRBV11-1 TRBD2 TGTGCCAGCAGCGGGACTAGCGGGACAATAAATGAGCAGTTCTTC CASSGTSGTINEQFF
- TRBJ1-4 TRBV9 - TGTGCCAGCAGCGTACGGGGGGGGAGTTTTGAAAAACTGTTTTTT CASSVRGGSFEKLFF
- TRBJ1-1 TRBV18 - TGTGCCAGCTTAACCGTAGGGGGGGACACTGAAGCTTTCTTT CASLTVGGDTEAFF
- TRBJ1-1 TRBV19 - TGTGCCAGTAACCAACAGGGACCGTCGGAAGCTTTCTTT CASNQQGPSEAFF
- TRBJ2-1 TRBV7-9 - TGTGCCAGCAGCTCCACCCAAGCACAGGGTCATGAGCAGTTCTTC CASSSTQAQGHEQFF
- TRBJ1-1 TRBV6-5 - TGTGCCAGCAGTTCACCTGGGCTGTTGGCTGAAGCTTTCTTT CASSSPGLLAEAFF
- TRBJ2-1 TRBV5-1 TRBD2 TGCGCCAGCAGCTTGGATGGGGGGGGGTCCTACAATGAGCAGTTCTTC CASSLDGGGSYNEQFF
- TRBJ2-1 TRBV27 TRBD2 TGTGCCAGCAGTTTAAGGGGGACTAGCGGGAACAATGAGCAGTTCTTC CASSLRGTSGNNEQFF
- TRBJ1-5 TRBV5-6 TRBD1 TGTGCCAGCAGCCGGAGGGACAGGGGAAACCAGCCCCAGCATTTT CASSRRDRGNQPQHF
- TRBJ1-4 TRBV4-3 TRBD1 TGCGCCAGCAGCCACCGGGACAGAGCTAATGAAAAACTGTTTTTT CASSHRDRANEKLFF
- TRBJ2-7 TRBV5-1 - TGCGCCAGCAGCTTGAGTCAGGGTCTTCGATACGAGCAGTACTTC CASSLSQGLRYEQYF
- TRBJ2-5 TRBV7-9 - TGTGCCAGCAGCTGGGGGGGCGGGGGTGAGACCCAGTACTTC CASSWGGGGETQYF
- TRBJ2-7 TRBV7-2 TRBD1 TGTGCCGGCAGCTTGTCGGGACAGGGCTACGAGCAGTACTTC CAGSLSGQGYEQYF
- TRBJ2-1 TRBV9 TRBD2 TGTGCCAGCAGTTTTAGCGGGAGCACGTACAATGAGCAGTTCTTC CASSFSGSTYNEQFF
- TRBJ1-1 TRBV4-2 - TGTGCCAGCAGCCAAGATGTCAGGGACACTGAAGCTTTCTTT CASSQDVRDTEAFF